This T cell receptor (beta chain) was obtained from a study of cytomegalovirus exposure and HLA in healthy donors. To note about this clone: The junction and the germline gene differ at one end; a read error may be behind it.

The CDR3 covers 14 residues. Germline CDR1 is LGHNA and CDR2 is YNFKEQ. Both 60 Vbeta primers and 13 Jbeta primers went into the PCR. Generated by immunoSEQ multiplex PCR, the TCRdb table keeps only in-frame clones and is missing some. The data hold roughly 100,000 clones, with roughly 80% observed a single time. Source material: PBMCs. The rearrangement uses TRBV4-2 and TRBJ2-1, with 7 bases that match TRBD2. The clonotype comes from a man aged 35 to 55 in good health and CMV-seronegative. The CDR3 protein is CTSSQERTSNEQFF. The CDR3 DNA reads TGTACCAGCAGCCAAGAGAGGACTAGCAATGAGCAGTTCTTC.